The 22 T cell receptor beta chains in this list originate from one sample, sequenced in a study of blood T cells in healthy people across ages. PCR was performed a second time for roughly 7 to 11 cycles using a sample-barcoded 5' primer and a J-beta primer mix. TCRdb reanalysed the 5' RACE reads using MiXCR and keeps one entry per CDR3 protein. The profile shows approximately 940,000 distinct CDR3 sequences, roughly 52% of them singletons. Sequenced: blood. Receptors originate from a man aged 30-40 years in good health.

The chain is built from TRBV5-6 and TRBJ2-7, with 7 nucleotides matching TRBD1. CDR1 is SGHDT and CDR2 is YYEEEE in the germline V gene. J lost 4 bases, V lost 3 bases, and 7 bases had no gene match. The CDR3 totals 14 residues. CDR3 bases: TGTGCCAGCAGCTCGGGACAGAGTTGGTACGAGCAGTACTTC. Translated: CASSSGQSWYEQYF.

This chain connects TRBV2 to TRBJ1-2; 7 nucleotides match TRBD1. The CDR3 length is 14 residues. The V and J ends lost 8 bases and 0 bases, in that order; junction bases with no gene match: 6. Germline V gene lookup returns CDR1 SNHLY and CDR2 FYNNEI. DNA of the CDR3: TGTGCCAGCTTATTGGACAGGACTAACTATGGCTACACCTTC. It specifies CASLLDRTNYGYTF.

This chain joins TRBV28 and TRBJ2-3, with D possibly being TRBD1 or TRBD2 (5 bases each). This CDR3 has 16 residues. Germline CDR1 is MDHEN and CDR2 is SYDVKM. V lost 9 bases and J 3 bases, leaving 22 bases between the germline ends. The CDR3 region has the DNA TGTGCCAGTTGGACGAACAGCAGGGACGAGACAGATACGCAGTATTTT. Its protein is CASWTNSRDETDTQYF.

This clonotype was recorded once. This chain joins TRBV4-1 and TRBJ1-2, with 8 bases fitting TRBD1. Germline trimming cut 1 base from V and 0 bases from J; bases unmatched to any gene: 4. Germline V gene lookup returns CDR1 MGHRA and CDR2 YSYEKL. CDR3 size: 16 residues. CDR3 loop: CASSQVTDRANYGYTF. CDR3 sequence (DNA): TGCGCCAGCAGCCAAGTAACGGACAGGGCTAACTATGGCTACACCTTC.

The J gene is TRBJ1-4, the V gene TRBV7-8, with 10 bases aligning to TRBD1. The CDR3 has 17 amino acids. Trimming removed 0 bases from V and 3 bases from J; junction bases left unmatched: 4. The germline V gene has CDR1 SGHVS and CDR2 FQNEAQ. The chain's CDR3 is CASSLARGQGSNEKLFF. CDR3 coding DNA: TGTGCCAGCAGCTTAGCGCGGGGACAGGGGTCTAATGAAAAACTGTTTTTT.

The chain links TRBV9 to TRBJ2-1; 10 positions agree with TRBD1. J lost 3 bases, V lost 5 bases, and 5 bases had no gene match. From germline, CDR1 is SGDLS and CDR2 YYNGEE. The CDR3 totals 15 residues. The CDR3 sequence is CASSRDRGIYNEQFF. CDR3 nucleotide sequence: TGTGCCAGCAGTCGGGACAGGGGAATCTACAATGAGCAGTTCTTC.

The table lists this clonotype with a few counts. CDR3 residues: CASSQDWGGNTIYF. CDR3 in DNA: TGCGCCAGCAGCCAAGACTGGGGCGGAAACACCATATATTTT. This chain links TRBV4-3 with TRBJ1-3; the D gene is possibly TRBD1 (5 bases). CDR3 length equals 14 residues. The V and J ends lost 0 bases and 4 bases respectively, with 7 bases between them. Per germline, CDR1 LGHNA and CDR2 YSLEER.

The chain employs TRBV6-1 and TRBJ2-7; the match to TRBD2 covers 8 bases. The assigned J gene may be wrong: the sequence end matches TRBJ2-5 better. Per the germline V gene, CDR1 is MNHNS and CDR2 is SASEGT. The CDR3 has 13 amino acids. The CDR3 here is CASSEGTSETQYF. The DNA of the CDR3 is TGTGCCAGCAGTGAGGGGACTAGTGAGACCCAGTACTTC.

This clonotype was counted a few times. CDR3 DNA: TGTGCCAGCAGCCCCAGTATTGTCACAGATACGCAGTATTTT. This encodes CASSPSIVTDTQYF. This chain joins TRBV27 and TRBJ2-3; D not resolved. V lost 6 bases to trimming and J lost 2 bases, with 12 bases between them. The CDR3 is 14 amino acids. From germline, CDR1 is MNHEY and CDR2 SMNVEV (reference sequence).

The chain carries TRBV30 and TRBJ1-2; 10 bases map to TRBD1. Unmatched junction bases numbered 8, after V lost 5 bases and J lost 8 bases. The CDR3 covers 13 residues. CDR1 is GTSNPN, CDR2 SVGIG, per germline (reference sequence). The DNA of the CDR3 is TGTGCCTGGGTACGGGACAGGGGAGGAGGCTACACCTTC. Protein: CAWVRDRGGGYTF.

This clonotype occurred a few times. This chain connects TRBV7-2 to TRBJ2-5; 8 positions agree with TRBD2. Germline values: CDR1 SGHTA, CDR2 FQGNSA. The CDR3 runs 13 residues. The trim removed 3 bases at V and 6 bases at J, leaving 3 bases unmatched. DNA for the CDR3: TGTGCCAGCAGCTTTACTAGCGGTCAGACCCAGTACTTC. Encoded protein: CASSFTSGQTQYF. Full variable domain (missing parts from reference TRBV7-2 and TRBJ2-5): GAGVSQSPSNKVTEKGKDVELRCDPISGHTALYWYRQSLGQGLEFLIYFQGNSAPDKSGLPSDRFSAERTGGSVSTLTIQRTQQEDSAVYLCASSFTSGQTQYFGPGTRLLVL.

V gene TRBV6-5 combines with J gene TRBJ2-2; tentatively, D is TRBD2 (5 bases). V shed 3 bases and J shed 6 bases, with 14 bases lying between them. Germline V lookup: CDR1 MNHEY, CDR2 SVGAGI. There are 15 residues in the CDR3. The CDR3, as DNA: TGTGCCAGCAGTTATCCCCCCTCGGGGTCCGGGGAGCTGTTTTTT. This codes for CASSYPPSGSGELFF.

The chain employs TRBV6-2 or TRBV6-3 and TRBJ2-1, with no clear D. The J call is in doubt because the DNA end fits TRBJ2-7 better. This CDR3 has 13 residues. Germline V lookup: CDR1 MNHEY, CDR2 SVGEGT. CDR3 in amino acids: CASSPLSYNEQYF. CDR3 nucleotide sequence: TGTGCCAGCAGTCCCCTCTCCTACAATGAGCAGTACTTC.

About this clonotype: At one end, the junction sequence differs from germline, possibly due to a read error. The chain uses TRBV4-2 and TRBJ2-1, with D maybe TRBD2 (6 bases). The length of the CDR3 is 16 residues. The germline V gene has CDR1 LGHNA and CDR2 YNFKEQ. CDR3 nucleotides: TGTGCCAGCAGCCAAGAGGAACGGGGGTACTACAATGGGCAGTTCTTC. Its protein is CASSQEERGYYNGQFF.

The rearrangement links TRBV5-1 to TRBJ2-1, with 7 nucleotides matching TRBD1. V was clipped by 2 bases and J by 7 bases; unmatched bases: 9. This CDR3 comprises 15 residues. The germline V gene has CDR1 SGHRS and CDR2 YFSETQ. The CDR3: CASSLDGTVKNEQFF. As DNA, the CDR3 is TGCGCCAGCAGCTTAGACGGGACAGTCAAAAATGAGCAGTTCTTC.

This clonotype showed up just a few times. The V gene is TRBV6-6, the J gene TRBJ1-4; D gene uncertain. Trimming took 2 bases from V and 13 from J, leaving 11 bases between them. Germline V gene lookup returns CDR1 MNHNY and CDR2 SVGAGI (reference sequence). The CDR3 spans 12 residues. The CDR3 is CASSYGGSLLFF. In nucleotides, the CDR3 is TGTGCCAGCAGTTACGGAGGGTCGTTACTGTTTTTT.

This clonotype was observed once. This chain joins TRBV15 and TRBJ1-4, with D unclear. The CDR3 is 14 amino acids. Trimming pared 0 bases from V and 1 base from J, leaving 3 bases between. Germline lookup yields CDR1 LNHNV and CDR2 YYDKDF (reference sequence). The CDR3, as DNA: TGTGCCACCAGCAGAGATGTAACTAATGAAAAACTGTTTTTT. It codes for CATSRDVTNEKLFF.

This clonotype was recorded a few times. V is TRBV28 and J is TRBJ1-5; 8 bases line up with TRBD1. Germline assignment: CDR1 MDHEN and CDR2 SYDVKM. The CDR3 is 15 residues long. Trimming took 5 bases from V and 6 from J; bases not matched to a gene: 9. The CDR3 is CASSEGQVGGQPQHF. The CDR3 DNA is TGTGCCAGCAGTGAGGGACAGGTTGGCGGTCAGCCCCAGCATTTT.

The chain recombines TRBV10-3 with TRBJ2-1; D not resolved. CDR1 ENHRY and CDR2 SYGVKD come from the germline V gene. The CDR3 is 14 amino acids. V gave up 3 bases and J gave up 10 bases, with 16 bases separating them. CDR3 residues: CAISERDNSYEQFF. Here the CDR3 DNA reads TGTGCCATCAGTGAAAGGGATAACTCCTACGAGCAGTTCTTC.

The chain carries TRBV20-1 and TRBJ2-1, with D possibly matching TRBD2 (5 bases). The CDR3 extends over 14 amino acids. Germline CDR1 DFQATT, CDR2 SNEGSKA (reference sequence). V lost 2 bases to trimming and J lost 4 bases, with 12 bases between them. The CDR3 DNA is TGCAGTGCTAGAATTAGCAGGAGGTACAATGAGCAGTTCTTC. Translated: CSARISRRYNEQFF.

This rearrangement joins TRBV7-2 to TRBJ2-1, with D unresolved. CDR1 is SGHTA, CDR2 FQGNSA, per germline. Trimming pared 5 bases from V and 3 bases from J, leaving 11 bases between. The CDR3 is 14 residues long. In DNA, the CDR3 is TGTGCCAGCAGCACCCCAGTGGGCTACAATGAGCAGTTCTTC. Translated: CASSTPVGYNEQFF.

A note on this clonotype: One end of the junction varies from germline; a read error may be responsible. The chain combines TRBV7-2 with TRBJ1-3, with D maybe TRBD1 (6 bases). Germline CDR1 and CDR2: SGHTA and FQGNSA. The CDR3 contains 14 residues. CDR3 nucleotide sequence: TGTGCCAGCAGCCACCGGGACAAGCAAAACACCTTATATTTT. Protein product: CASSHRDKQNTLYF. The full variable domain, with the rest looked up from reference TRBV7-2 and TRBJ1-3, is GAGVSQSPSNKVTEKGKDVELRCDPISGHTALYWYRQSLGQGLEFLIYFQGNSAPDKSGLPSDRFSAERTGGSVSTLTIQRTQQEDSAVYLCASSHRDKQNTLYFGEGSWLTVV.